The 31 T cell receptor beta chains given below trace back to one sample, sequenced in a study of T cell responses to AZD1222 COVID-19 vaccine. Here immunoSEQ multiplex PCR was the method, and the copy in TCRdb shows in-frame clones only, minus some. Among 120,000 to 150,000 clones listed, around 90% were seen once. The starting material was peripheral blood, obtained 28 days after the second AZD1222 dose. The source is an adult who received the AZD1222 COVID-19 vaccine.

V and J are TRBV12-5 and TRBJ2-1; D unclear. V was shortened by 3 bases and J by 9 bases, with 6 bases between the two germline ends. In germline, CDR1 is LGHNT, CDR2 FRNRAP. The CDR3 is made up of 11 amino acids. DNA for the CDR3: TGTGCTAGTGGTTTCACTGGTGAGCAGTTCTTC. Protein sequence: CASGFTGEQFF.

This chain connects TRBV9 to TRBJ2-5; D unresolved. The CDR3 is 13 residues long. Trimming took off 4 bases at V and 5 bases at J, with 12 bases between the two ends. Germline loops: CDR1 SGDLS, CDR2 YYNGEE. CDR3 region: CASSPPAGETQYF. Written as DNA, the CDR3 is TGTGCCAGCAGCCCCCCCGCCGGGGAGACCCAGTACTTC.

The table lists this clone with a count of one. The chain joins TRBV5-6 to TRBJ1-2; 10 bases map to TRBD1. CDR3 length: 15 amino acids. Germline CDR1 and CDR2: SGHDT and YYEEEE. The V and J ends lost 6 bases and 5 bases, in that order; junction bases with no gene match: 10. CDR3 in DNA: TGTGCCAGCACCTCCGGGACAGGGGTGGGATATGGCTACACCTTC. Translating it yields CASTSGTGVGYGYTF.

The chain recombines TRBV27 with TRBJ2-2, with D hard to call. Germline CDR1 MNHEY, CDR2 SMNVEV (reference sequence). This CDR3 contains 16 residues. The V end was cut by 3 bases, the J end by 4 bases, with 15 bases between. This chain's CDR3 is CASSFWGFLGTGELFF. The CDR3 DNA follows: TGTGCCAGCAGTTTCTGGGGATTCTTAGGCACCGGGGAGCTGTTTTTT.

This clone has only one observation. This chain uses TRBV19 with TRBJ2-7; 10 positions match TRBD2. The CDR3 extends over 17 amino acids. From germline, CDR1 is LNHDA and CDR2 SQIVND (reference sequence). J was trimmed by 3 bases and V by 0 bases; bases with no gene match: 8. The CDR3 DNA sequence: TGTGCCAGTAGTATAGATCTAGCGGGGGAATTACGCTACGAGCAGTACTTC. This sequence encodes CASSIDLAGELRYEQYF.

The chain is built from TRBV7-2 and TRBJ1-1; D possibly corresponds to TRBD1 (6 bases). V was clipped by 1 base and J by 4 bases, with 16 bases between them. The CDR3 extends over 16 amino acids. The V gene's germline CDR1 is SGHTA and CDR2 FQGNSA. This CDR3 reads CASSLGFGRGSTEAFF. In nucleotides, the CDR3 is TGTGCCAGCAGCTTAGGTTTCGGGAGGGGGAGCACTGAAGCTTTCTTT. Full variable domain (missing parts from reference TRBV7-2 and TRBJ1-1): GAGVSQSPSNKVTEKGKDVELRCDPISGHTALYWYRQSLGQGLEFLIYFQGNSAPDKSGLPSDRFSAERTGGSVSTLTIQRTQQEDSAVYLCASSLGFGRGSTEAFFGQGTRLTVV.

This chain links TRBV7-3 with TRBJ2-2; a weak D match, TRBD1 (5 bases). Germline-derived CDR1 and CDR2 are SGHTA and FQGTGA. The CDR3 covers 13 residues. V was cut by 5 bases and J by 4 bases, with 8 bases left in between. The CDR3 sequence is CASSQGATGELFF. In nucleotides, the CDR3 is TGTGCCAGCAGCCAAGGGGCCACCGGGGAGCTGTTTTTT.

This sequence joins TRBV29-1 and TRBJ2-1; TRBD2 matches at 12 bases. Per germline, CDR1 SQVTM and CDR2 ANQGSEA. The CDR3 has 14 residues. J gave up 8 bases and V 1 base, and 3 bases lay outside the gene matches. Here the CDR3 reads CSVEGTSGIHEQFF. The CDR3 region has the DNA TGCAGCGTTGAAGGGACTAGCGGGATTCATGAGCAGTTCTTC.

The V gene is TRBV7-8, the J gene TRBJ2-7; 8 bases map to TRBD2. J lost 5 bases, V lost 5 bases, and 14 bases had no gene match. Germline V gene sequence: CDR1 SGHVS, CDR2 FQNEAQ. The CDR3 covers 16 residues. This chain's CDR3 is CASSPQYAGGAHEQYF. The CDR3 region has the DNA TGTGCCAGCAGCCCACAGTACGCGGGGGGAGCCCACGAGCAGTACTTC.

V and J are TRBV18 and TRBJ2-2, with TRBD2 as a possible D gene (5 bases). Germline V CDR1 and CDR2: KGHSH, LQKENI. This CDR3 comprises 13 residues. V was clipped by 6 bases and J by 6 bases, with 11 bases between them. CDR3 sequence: CASSLRTPGELFF. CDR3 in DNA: TGTGCCAGCTCCCTCAGGACTCCCGGGGAGCTGTTTTTT.

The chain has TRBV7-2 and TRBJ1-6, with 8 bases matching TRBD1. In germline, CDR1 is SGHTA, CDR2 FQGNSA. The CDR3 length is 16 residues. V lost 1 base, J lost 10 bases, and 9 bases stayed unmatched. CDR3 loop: CASSLVGGGQASPLHF. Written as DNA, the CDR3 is TGTGCCAGCAGCTTAGTGGGGGGGGGACAGGCCTCACCCCTCCACTTT.

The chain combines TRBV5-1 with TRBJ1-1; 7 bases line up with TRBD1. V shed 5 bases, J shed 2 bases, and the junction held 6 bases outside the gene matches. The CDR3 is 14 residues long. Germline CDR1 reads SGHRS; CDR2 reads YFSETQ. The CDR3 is CASRMGQRNTEAFF. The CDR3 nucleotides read TGCGCCAGCAGGATGGGACAGCGTAACACTGAAGCTTTCTTT.

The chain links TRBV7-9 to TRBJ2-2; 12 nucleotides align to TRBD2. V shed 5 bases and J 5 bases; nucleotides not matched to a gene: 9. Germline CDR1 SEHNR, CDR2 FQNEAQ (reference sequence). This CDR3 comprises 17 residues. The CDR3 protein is CASSPPTSGRRTGELFF. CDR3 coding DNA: TGTGCCAGCAGCCCCCCCACTAGCGGGAGGCGGACCGGGGAGCTGTTTTTT. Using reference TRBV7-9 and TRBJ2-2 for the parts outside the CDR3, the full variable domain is DTGVSQNPRHKITKRGQNVTFRCDPISEHNRLYWYRQTLGQGPEFLTYFQNEAQLEKSRLLSDRFSAERPKGSFSTLEIQRTEQGDSAMYLCASSPPTSGRRTGELFFGEGSRLTVL.

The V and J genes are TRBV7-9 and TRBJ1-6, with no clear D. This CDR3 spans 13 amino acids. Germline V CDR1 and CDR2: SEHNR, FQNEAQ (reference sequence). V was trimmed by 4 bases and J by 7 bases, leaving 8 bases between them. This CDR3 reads CASSSTGNSPLHF. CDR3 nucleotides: TGTGCCAGCAGCTCTACGGGGAATTCACCCCTCCACTTT.

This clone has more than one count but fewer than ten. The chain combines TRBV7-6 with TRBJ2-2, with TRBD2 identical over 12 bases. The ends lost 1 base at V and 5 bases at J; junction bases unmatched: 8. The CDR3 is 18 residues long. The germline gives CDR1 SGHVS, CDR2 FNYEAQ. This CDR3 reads CASSLELAGGSGTGELFF. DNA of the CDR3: TGTGCCAGCAGCTTAGAACTAGCGGGGGGTTCAGGAACCGGGGAGCTGTTTTTT.

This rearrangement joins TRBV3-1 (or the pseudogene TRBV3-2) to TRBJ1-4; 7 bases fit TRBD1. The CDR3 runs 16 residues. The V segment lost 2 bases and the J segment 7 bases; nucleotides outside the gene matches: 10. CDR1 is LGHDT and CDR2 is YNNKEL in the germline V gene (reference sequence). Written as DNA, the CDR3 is TGTGCCAGCAGCCAATTTCGGCAGGGGGGCAGTGAAAAACTGTTTTTT. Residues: CASSQFRQGGSEKLFF.

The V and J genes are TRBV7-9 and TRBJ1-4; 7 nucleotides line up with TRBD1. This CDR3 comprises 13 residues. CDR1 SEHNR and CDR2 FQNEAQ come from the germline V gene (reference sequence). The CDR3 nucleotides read TGTGCAGGTCGACAGGGCTCGGGTGAAAAACTGTTTTTT. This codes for CAGRQGSGEKLFF.

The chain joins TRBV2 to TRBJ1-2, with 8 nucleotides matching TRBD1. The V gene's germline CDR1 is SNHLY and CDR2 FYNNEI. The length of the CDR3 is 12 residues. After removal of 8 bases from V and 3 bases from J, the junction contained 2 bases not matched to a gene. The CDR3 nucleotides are TGTGCCAGCCAGACAGGGGACTATGGCTACACCTTC. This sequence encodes CASQTGDYGYTF.

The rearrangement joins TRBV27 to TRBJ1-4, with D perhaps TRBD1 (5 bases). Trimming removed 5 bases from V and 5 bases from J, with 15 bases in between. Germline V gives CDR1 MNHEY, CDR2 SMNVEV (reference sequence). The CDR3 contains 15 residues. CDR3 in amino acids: CASSPRAGRNEKLFF. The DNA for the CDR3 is TGTGCCAGCAGTCCCAGGGCGGGGCGAAATGAAAAACTGTTTTTT.

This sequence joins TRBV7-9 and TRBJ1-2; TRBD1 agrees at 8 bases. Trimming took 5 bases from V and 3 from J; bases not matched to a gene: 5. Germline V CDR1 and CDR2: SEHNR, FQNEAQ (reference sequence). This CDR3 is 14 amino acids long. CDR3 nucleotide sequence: TGTGCCAGCAGCCCCGGACAGGGCGACTATGGCTACACCTTC. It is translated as CASSPGQGDYGYTF. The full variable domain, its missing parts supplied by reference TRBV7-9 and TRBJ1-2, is DTGVSQNPRHKITKRGQNVTFRCDPISEHNRLYWYRQTLGQGPEFLTYFQNEAQLEKSRLLSDRFSAERPKGSFSTLEIQRTEQGDSAMYLCASSPGQGDYGYTFGSGTRLTVV.

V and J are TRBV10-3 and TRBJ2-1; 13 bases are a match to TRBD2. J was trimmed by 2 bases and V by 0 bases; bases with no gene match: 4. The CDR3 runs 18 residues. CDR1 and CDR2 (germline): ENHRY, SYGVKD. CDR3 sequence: CAISESLAGGEPYNEQFF. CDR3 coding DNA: TGTGCCATCAGTGAGTCACTAGCGGGAGGGGAACCCTACAATGAGCAGTTCTTC.

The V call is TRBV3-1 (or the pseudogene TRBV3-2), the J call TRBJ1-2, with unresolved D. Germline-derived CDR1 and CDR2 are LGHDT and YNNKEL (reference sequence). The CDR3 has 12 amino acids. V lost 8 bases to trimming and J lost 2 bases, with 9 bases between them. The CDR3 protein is CASGTGNYGYTF. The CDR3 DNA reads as TGTGCCAGCGGTACGGGGAACTATGGCTACACCTTC.

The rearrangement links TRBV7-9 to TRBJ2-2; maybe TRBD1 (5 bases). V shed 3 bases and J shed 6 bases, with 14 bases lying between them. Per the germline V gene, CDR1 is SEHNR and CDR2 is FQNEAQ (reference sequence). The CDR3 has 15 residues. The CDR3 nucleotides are TGTGCCAGCAGCTTGGAAGGAAGGGGCGCCGGGGAGCTGTTTTTT. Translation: CASSLEGRGAGELFF.

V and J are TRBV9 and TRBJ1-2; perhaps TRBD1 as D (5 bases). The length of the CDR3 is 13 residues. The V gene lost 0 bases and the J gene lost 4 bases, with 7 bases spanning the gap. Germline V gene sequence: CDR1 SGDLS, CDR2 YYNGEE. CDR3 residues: CASSVEGAYGYTF. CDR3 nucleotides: TGTGCCAGCAGCGTAGAAGGGGCCTATGGCTACACCTTC.

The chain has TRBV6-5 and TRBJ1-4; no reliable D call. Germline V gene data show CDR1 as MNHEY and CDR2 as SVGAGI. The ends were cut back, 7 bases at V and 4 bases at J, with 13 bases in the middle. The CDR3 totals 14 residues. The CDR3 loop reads CASTPGRVNEKLFF. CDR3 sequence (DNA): TGTGCCAGCACTCCTGGTAGGGTTAATGAAAAACTGTTTTTT.

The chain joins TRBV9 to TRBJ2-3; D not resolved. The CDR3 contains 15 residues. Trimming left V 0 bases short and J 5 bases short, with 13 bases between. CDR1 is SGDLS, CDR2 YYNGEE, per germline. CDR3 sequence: CASSVVGNMGDTQYF. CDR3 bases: TGTGCCAGCAGCGTAGTGGGCAATATGGGAGATACGCAGTATTTT.

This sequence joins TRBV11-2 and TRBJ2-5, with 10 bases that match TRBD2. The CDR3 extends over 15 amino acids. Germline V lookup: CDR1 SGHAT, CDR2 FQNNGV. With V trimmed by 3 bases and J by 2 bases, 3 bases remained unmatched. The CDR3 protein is CASSFWTSGQETQYF. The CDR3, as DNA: TGTGCCAGCAGCTTTTGGACTAGCGGACAAGAGACCCAGTACTTC.

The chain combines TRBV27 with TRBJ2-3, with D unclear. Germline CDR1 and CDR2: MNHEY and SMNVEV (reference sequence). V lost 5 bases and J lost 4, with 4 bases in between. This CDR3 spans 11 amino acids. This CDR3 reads CASSLADTQYF. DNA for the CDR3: TGTGCCAGCAGTCTTGCAGATACGCAGTATTTT.

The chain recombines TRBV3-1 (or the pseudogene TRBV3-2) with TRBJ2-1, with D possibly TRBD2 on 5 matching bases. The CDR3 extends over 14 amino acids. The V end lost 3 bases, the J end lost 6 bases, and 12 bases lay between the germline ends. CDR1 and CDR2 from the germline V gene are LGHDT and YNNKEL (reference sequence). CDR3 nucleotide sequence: TGTGCCAGCAGCCAGCGGGCCTCCCTCAATGAGCAGTTCTTC. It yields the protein CASSQRASLNEQFF.

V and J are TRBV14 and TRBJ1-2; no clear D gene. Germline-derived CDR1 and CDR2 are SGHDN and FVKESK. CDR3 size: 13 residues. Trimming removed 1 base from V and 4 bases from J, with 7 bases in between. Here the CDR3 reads CASSQAGFYGYTF. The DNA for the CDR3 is TGTGCCAGCAGCCAAGCGGGCTTCTATGGCTACACCTTC.

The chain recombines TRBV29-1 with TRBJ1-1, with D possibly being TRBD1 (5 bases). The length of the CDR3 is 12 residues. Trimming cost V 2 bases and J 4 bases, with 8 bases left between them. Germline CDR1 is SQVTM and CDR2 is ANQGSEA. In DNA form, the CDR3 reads TGCAGCGTTGAATCCGGGGGCACTGAAGCTTTCTTT. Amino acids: CSVESGGTEAFF.